The clone carrying this T cell receptor beta chain has ten or more counts. Its antigen is currently unknown. The 5'RACE method, run with constant-segment primers, produced TCR alpha and TCR beta cDNA libraries (carrying sample barcodes and UMIs). In TCRdb, the 5' RACE reads were re-called with MiXCR into one record per CDR3 protein. The sample shows 250,000 or so distinct CDR3 sequences, about 20% of them seen only once. The sample is drawn from a study of T-cell memory formation after mild COVID-19. The study, taken as a whole, reports: Contracting CD4+ clones lay largely in CM and EM, with CD8+ ones residing in EMRA. Clones that contracted from day 15 to 85 had balanced CD4/CD8; later expanders were CD4+ biased.

The TCR comes from a man younger than 35 who had mild COVID-19 (a few samples of this study predate the infection). Cell type and time point are not known. What was sequenced was PBMCs or a T cell subset sorted from them (not recorded which).

CDR3 DNA sequence: TGTGCCAGCAGCTTAGGACTAGCGGACAACAATGAGCAGTTCTTC. Its protein is CASSLGLADNNEQFF. The chain combines TRBV7-6 with TRBJ2-1; 9 positions match TRBD2. The CDR3 loop spans 15 amino acids. The germline V gene encodes CDR1 SGHVS and CDR2 FNYEAQ. V was clipped by 1 base and J by 5 bases; unmatched bases: 3.